This entry concerns a single T cell receptor (beta chain). Authors' processing steps: For nucleated cells, counts were estimated from reference gene primer amplification. Here immunoSEQ multiplex PCR was the method, and the copy in TCRdb shows in-frame clones only, minus some. D and trimming were read from the DNA, whereas the V and J calls and clone size are those reported in that table. The data contain about 97,000 clones, 70% to 85% of them seen just once; the ten biggest clones take up 8% to 13%. The data were taken from a study of blood T cell repertoires in COVID-19. For the study at large: Nucleic acid was either cDNA or gDNA, and it came from T cells, B-cell-depleted T cells, or PBMCs.

CDR3 length: 14 residues. J gave up 1 base and V 7 bases, and 4 bases lay outside the gene matches. Germline values: CDR1 WNHNN, CDR2 SYGVQD (reference sequence). V is TRBV10-1 and J is TRBJ2-7; 10 bases fit TRBD1. Sequencing was done on a sample of peripheral blood. This clonotype originated in a man in his 70s with acute or convalescent COVID-19. The CDR3 DNA follows: TGCGCCAGCAATGCGGGACAGGGGTCCTACGAGCAGTACTTC. Amino acids: CASNAGQGSYEQYF.